This TCR beta chain comes out of a study of T cell clones after liver transplantation (dated by TCRdb to between 2019 and 2020). Background on the whole study: The samples were obtained from ITN030ST, a randomized trial that attempted immunosuppression withdrawal within 2 years after liver transplantation. Donor-reactive T cell clones were identified using TCRbeta sequencing after a pre-transplant mixed lymphocyte reaction and were then followed in post-transplant blood. As an antigen-independent comparator for donor-reactive sequences, third party-reactive TCRbeta sequences were also identified from pre-transplant MLRs. Three of the eight recipients were HCV-positive; the others were transplanted for non-autoimmune, non-viral indications. Subjects received no induction therapy and standard immunosuppression until randomization at 12-24 months post-transplant. To count as tolerant, a recipient had to stay completely off immunosuppression for at least one year without liver enzymes climbing beyond twice the upper limit of normal. Blood samples were collected pre-transplant, pre-randomization before withdrawal, and post-randomization after either complete withdrawal or failed withdrawal. Of the 8 liver transplant recipients making up the studied cohort, 3 were classified as tolerant and 5 as non-tolerant.

In the paper's terms, the time point label means: pre-transplant. Thawed unstimulated PBMCs were stained for CD3, CD4 and CD8 and FACS-sorted into CD3+CD4+ and CD3+CD8+ populations. All 8 studied subjects were randomized to withdrawal of immunosuppression. The Qiagen DNeasy Blood and Tissue Kit was used to isolate genomic DNA. High-throughput TCRbeta CDR3 sequencing of frozen genomic DNA was performed by immunoSEQ, with PCR amplification, mapping, bias correction and internal controls included. The authors' pipeline ran thus. Productive rearrangements were retained, and unique TCRbeta sequences were defined by the CDR3 nucleotide sequence together with the V and J gene. Donor-reactive sequences required at least 5-fold expansion in CFSE-low cells versus unstimulated pre-transplant cells and at least 0.01% frequency. Minimum frequency thresholds were set for each subject on the basis of the unstimulated sample with the lowest template count, so that a detection power of at least 90% was ensured. Jensen-Shannon divergence between the top 1000 TCRbeta sequences post- versus pre-transplant served as the measure of repertoire turnover. Changes in detection of donor-reactive sequences were assessed with two-sided Fisher's exact tests. Sourced from immuneACCESS, this table was stored by TCRdb with only in-frame sequences that have V and J called. A share of the clones is absent; for the studies checked, an unresolved V gene accounts for under half, and the remainder has no known explanation. The V and J calls and clone size are taken from that table; D and trimming were inferred from the DNA. This sample has tens of thousands of clones in its table, and around nine tenths of those were observed once. Jointly, the top ten make up less than 3.5% of the sample.

Summary of the overall study and its limitations: Donor-reactive sequences declined more than third party-reactive ones, suggesting partial antigen-specific deletion unrelated to withdrawal success. The conclusions were considered preliminary, being limited by small, heterogeneous patient numbers and non-standardized post-transplant time points. Low numbers of available donor cells limited the measurable donor-reactive repertoire in two subjects. Without allograft tissue specimens, donor-reactive T cells may have migrated into the graft rather than being deleted. A significant post-transplant decrease in circulating donor-reactive CD4 TCRbeta sequences was observed in 5 of 8 subjects, irrespective of tolerance or HCV status. Once repertoire turnover was taken into account, donor-reactive detection showed a significant reduction for CD4 in 7 of 8 subjects and for CD8 in 8 of 8.

A note on this clone: The specificity of this receptor is unknown. No qualities accompany the bases; no much larger clone lies one base away.

CDR1 and CDR2, looked up from the germline V gene (reference sequence), are GTSNPN and SVGIG. Measured from the cysteine to the phenylalanine, the CDR3 is 17 residues long. Solely the CDR3 DNA is kept, with 51 bases framed from the first base. V gives up 0 bases and J gives up 2 bases, and the segment between their germline ends measures 20 bases. Here the chain combines TRBV30 and TRBJ2-7, with TRBD2 perhaps the D gene, on 7 matching bases. The sequenced sample was CD4+ T cells from blood, obtained before liver transplant. The TCR comes from a human donor who received a liver transplant. The nucleotides read TGTGCCTGGAGTGTAAGGGGGGGTAGGAAGGAGGCCTACGAGCAGTACTTC. Translated, it reads CAWSVRGGRKEAYEQYF.